This T cell receptor (beta chain) is drawn from a study of blood T cell repertoires in COVID-19. On the study more broadly: COVID-19 samples, acute and convalescent, were from the United States, Italy and Spain. In each case, the material was cDNA or gDNA derived from T cells, B-cell-depleted T cells, or PBMCs.

Followed over time, Seattle patients had been enrolled while infection was active. The CDR3 sequence is 13 residues long. From germline, CDR1 is SGDLS and CDR2 YYNGEE. A word on this clone: The germline gene is not matched at one end of the junction; a read error may be the cause.

Here immunoSEQ multiplex PCR was the method, and the copy in TCRdb shows in-frame clones only, minus some. The repertoire has roughly 120,000 clones, over 85% of them found once; the top ten carry less than 5%. This chain links TRBV9 with TRBJ2-7, with 11 bases fitting TRBD1. The sequence was obtained from a man aged 60-69 years with COVID-19, enrolled during active disease. Material: peripheral blood. CDR3 protein: CASSAGTGGGVNF. The CDR3 DNA follows: TGTGCCAGCAGCGCCGGGACAGGGGGTGGAGTGAACTTC.